This TCR beta chain was captured by sequencing in a study of blood T cell repertoires in COVID-19. Authors' analysis steps: Reference gene primers were amplified, and this amplification served to estimate nucleated cell counts. Produced via immunoSEQ multiplex PCR; TCRdb's table is partial and in-frame only. That table furnishes V, J and clone size, whereas the DNA furnished D and trimming. The profile shows almost 250,000 clones, 86% of them singletons. The receptor was isolated from an older woman who had recovered from COVID-19. The sample consisted of peripheral blood.

CDR3 DNA sequence: TGCGCCAGCAGCTTCCTGGGAGGGAGCAATCAGCCCCAGCATTTT. This encodes CASSFLGGSNQPQHF. The J gene is TRBJ1-5, the V gene TRBV5-1, with D unclear. Per the germline V gene, CDR1 is SGHRS and CDR2 is YFSETQ. This CDR3 contains 15 residues. V shed 2 bases and J shed 1 base, with 10 bases lying between them.